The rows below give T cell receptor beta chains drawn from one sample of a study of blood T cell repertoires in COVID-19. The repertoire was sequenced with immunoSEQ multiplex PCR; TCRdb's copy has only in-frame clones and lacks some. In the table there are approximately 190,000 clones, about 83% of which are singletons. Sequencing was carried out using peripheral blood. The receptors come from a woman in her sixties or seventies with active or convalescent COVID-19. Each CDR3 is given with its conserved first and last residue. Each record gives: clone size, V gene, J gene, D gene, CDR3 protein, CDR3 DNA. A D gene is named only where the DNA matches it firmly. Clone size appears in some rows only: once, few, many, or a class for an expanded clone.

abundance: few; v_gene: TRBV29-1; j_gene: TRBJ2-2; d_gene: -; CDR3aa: CSARRDISNTGELFF; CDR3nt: TGCAGCGCTCGCAGGGATATTTCGAACACCGGGGAGCTGTTTTTT
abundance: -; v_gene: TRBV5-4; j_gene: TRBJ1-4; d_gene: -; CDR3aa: CASSPATGFGEGKLFF; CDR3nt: TGTGCCAGCAGCCCCGCCACAGGGTTTGGGGAAGGAAAACTGTTTTTT
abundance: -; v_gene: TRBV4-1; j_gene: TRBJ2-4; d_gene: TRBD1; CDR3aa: CASSPQGTGGNIQYF; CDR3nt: TGCGCCAGCAGCCCTCAGGGGACAGGGGGCAACATTCAGTACTTC
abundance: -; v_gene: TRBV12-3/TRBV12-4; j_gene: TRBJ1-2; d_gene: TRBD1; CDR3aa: CASRQQGAGGYTF; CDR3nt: TGTGCCAGCAGACAACAGGGGGCGGGGGGCTACACCTTC
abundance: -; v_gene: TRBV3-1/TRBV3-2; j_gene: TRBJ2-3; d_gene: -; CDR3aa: CASSLGLKSDTQYF; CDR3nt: TGTGCCAGCAGCCTCGGACTTAAATCAGATACGCAGTATTTT
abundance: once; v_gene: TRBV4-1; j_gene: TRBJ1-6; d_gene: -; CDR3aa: CASSPTGSWPSPLHF; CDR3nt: TGCGCCAGCAGCCCTACAGGGTCTTGGCCTTCACCCCTCCACTTT
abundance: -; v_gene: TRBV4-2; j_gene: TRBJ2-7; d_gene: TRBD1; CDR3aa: CASSPGDREPVEQYF; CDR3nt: TGTGCCAGCAGCCCTGGGGACAGGGAACCGGTGGAGCAGTACTTC
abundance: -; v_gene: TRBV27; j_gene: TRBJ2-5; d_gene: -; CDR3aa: CASSLTSTSRETQYF; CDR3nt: TGTGCCAGCAGTTTAACTAGCACATCCCGAGAGACCCAGTACTTC
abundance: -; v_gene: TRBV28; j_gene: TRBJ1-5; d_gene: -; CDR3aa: CASSFHKFTIYSNQPQHF; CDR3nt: TGTGCCAGCAGTTTTCACAAATTTACCATATACAGCAATCAGCCCCAGCATTTT
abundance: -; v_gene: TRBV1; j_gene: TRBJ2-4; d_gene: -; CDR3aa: CTSSQAQGQLSKNIQYF; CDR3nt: TGCACCAGCAGCCAAGCACAGGGGCAATTATCCAAAAACATTCAGTACTTC
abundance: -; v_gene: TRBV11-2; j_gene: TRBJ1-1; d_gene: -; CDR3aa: CASSLKQQVTEAFF; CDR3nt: TGTGCCAGCAGCTTAAAACAGCAGGTCACTGAAGCTTTCTTT
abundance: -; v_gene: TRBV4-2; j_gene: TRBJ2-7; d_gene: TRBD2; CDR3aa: CASSQGTIYEQYF; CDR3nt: TGTGCCAGCAGCCAGGGGACTATCTACGAGCAGTACTTC
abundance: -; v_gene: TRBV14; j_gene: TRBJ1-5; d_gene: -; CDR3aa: CASSRQGGEPQHF; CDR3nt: TGTGCCAGCAGCCGGCAGGGTGGCGAGCCCCAGCATTTT
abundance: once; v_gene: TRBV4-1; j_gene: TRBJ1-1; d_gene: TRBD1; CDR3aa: CASSQVDRSNTEAFF; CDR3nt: TGCGCCAGCAGCCAAGTGGACAGGAGTAACACTGAAGCTTTCTTT
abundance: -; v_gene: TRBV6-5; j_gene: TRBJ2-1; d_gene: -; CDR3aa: CASSYRRAGYNEQFF; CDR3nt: TGTGCCAGCAGTTACAGGAGGGCTGGGTACAATGAGCAGTTCTTC
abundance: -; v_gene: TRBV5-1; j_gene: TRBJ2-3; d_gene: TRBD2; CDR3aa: CASSLRAGAGGDTQYF; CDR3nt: TGCGCCAGCAGCTTGCGAGCGGGGGCGGGTGGAGATACGCAGTATTTT
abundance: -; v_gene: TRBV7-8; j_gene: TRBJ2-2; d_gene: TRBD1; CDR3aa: CASKDRAMNTGELFF; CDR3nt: TGTGCCAGCAAAGACAGGGCAATGAACACCGGGGAGCTGTTTTTT
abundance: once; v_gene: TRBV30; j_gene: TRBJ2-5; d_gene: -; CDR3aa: CAWSVQKGQETQYF; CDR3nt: TGTGCCTGGAGTGTACAAAAGGGGCAAGAGACCCAGTACTTC
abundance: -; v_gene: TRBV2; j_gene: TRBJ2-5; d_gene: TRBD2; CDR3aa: CASRGAGGQDPQYF; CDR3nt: TGTGCCAGCAGGGGAGCGGGAGGGCAAGATCCCCAGTACTTC
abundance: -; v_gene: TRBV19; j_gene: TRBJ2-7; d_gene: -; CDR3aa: CASSLHTNSYEQYF; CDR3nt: TGTGCCAGTAGTCTCCACACGAATTCCTACGAGCAGTACTTC
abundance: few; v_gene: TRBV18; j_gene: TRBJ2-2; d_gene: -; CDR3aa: CASSPPAVNTGELFF; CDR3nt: TGTGCCAGCTCACCACCAGCGGTGAACACCGGGGAGCTGTTTTTT
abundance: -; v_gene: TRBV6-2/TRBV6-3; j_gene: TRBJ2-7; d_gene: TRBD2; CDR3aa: CASSYPLAGVGNEQYF; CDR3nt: TGTGCCAGCAGTTACCCGCTAGCGGGAGTCGGGAACGAGCAGTACTTC
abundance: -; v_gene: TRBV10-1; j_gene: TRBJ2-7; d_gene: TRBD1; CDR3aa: CASSTSPTGISYEQYF; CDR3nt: TGCGCCAGCAGTACCTCCCCGACAGGGATCTCCTACGAGCAGTACTTC
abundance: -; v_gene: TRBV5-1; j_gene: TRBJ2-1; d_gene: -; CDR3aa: CASTYSGDNSNEQFF; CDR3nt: TGCGCCAGCACCTATTCTGGGGACAATTCCAATGAGCAGTTCTTC
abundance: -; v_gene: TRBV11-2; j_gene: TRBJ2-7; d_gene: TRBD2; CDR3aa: CASSLLSGSGSLYEQYF; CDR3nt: TGTGCCAGCAGCCTCCTCTCTGGTAGCGGGAGCCTCTACGAGCAGTACTTC
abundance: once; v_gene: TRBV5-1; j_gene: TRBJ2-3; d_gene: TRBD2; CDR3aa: CASSLGLAGGIDTQYF; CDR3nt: TGCGCCAGCAGCTTGGGACTAGCGGGAGGTATAGATACGCAGTATTTT
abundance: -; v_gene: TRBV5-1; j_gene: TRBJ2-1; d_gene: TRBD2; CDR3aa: CASSVAILAVEQFF; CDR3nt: TGCGCCAGCAGCGTTGCAATACTAGCGGTCGAGCAGTTCTTC
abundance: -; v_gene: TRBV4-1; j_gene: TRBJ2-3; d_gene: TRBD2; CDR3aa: CASSRLAGGLDTQYF; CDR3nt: TGCGCCAGCAGCCGACTAGCGGGAGGCTTAGATACGCAGTATTTT
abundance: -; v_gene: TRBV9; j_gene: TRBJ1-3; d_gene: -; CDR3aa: CASSVTNTGLGNTIYF; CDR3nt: TGTGCCAGCAGCGTAACTAACACAGGGCTTGGAAACACCATATATTTT
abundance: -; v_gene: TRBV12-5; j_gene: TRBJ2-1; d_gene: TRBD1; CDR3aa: CASEGARSYNEQFF; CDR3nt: TGTGCTAGTGAGGGGGCGCGGTCCTACAATGAGCAGTTCTTC
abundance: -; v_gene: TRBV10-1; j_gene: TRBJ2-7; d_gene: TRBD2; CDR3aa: CASSASSGNYEQYF; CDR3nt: TGCGCCAGCAGCGCCTCTAGCGGGAACTACGAGCAGTACTTC
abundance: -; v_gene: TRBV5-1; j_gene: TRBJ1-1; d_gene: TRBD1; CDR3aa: CASSLDGRGRPKMDTEAFF; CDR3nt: TGCGCCAGCAGCTTAGACGGCAGGGGGCGACCCAAAATGGACACTGAAGCTTTCTTT